This T cell receptor beta chain was recovered during a study of response to subunit inactivated influenza vaccine. V was cut by 7 bases and J by 6 bases, with 30 bases left in between. Germline CDR1 reads ENHRY; CDR2 reads SYGVKD. This CDR3 comprises 18 residues. In its sample, this clonotype was seen many times. Using its own MiXCR run on the RT-PCR reads, TCRdb lists one record per CDR3 protein. The sample yields about 570,000 distinct CDR3 sequences, around 11% seen once. These records were also assigned to another study, of T cells expressing NK-cell markers. That source adds: Beta-chain TCR cDNA was generated via 5'RACE template switching with UMIs. Nothing established the HCMV specificity of expanded NKG2C+ T cell clones.

J is TRBJ1-1 and V is TRBV10-3; a weak D match, TRBD1 (6 bases). The source is a man aged 45-65 years who received an inactivated influenza vaccine. Sequencing used PBMCs from blood, obtained on the day of vaccination. Written as DNA, the CDR3 is TGTGCCATCAAGGGGGAAGGGGGGTTTTGGGAAAGGGATTCTGAAGCTTTCTTT. Amino acids: CAIKGEGGFWERDSEAFF.